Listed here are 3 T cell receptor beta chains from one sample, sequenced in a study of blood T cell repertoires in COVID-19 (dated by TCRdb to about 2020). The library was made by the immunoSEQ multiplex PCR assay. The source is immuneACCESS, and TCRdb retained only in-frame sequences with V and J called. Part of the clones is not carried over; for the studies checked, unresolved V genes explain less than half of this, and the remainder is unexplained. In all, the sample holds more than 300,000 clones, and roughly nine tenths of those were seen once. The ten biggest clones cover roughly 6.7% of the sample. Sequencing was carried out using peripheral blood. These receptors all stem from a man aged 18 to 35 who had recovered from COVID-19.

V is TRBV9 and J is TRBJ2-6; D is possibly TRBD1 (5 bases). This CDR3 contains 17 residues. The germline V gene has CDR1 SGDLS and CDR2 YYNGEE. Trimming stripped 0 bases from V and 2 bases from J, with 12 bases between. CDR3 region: CASSVGGSATGANVLTF. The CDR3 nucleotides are TGTGCCAGCAGCGTAGGGGGCAGCGCGACTGGGGCCAACGTCCTGACTTTC.

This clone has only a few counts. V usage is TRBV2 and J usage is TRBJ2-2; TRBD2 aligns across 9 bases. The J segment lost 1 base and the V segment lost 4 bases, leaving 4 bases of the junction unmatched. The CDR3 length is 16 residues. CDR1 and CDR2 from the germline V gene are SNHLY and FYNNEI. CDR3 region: CASSGLAGLNTGELFF. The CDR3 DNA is TGTGCCAGCAGTGGTCTAGCGGGATTGAACACCGGGGAGCTGTTTTTT. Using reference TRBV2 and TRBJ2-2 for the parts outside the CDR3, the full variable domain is EPEVTQTPSHQVTQMGQEVILRCVPISNHLYFYWYRQILGQKVEFLVSFYNNEISEKSEIFDDQFSVERPDGSNFTLKIRSTKLEDSAMYFCASSGLAGLNTGELFFGEGSRLTVL.

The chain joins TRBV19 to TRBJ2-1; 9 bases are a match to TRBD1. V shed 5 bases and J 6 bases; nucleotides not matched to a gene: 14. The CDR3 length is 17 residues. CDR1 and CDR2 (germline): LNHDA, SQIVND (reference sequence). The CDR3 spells CASSLREDRGRFNEQFF. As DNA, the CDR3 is TGTGCCAGTAGTCTAAGGGAGGACAGGGGAAGGTTCAATGAGCAGTTCTTC.